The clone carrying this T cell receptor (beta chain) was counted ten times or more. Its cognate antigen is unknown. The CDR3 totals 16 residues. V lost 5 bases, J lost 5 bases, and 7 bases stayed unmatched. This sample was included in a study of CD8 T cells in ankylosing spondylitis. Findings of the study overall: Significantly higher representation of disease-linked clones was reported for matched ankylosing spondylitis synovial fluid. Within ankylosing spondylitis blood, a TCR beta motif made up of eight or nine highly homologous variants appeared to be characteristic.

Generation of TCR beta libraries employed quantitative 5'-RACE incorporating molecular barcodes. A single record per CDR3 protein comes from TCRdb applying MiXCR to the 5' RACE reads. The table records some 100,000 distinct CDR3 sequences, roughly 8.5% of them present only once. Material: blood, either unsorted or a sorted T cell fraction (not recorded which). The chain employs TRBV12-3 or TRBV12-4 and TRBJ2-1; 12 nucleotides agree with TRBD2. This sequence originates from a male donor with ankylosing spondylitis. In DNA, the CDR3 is TGTGCCAGCAGTCCCCACCGACTAGCGGGAGACAATGAGCAGTTCTTC. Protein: CASSPHRLAGDNEQFF.